Listed below are T cell receptor beta chains from one sample, sequenced in a study of blood T cell repertoires in COVID-19. The data were produced by immunoSEQ multiplex PCR, yet TCRdb's version contains in-frame clones alone and is incomplete. The sample lists under 300,000 clones, roughly 89% seen once, with around 10% in the top ten. Source material: PBMCs or T cells enriched from blood (not recorded which). These receptor sequences come from a man in his forties who had recovered from COVID-19. Each CDR3 is given with its conserved first and last residue. The D gene is left open where the match is weak. Size is stated for part of the rows, as once, few or many counts, or as a class when the clone is expanded.

v_call,clone_size,j_call,d_call,cdr3_aa,cdr3_nt
TRBV3-1/TRBV3-2,.,TRBJ2-3,TRBD2,CASSQFNAGGGNTQYF,TGTGCCAGCAGCCAATTTAACGCGGGAGGCGGAAATACGCAGTATTTT
TRBV14,.,TRBJ1-3,TRBD1,CASSQTGYEDTIYF,TGTGCCAGCAGCCAGACAGGGTATGAAGACACCATATATTTT
TRBV25-1,.,TRBJ2-1,TRBD2,CASSEPGTSRQFF,TGTGCCAGCAGTGAACCCGGGACTAGCAGGCAGTTCTTC
TRBV27,.,TRBJ1-5,TRBD1,CASSLSGTTGGGQPQHF,TGTGCCAGCAGTTTATCGGGCACTACAGGGGGAGGTCAGCCCCAGCATTTT
TRBV28,.,TRBJ1-2,.,CASSLGGRYGYTF,TGTGCCAGCAGTTTGGGGGGGAGATATGGCTACACCTTC
TRBV18,.,TRBJ2-7,TRBD2,CASSQRDESYEQYF,TGTGCCAGCTCACAGCGGGATGAATCCTACGAGCAGTACTTC
TRBV7-3,.,TRBJ2-1,.,CASSLRYDSSYNEQFF,TGTGCCAGCAGCTTAAGATACGACAGCTCCTACAATGAGCAGTTCTTC
TRBV19,.,TRBJ2-1,TRBD2,CASSATGLAGFYNEQFF,TGTGCCAGTAGCGCTACGGGACTAGCGGGATTCTACAATGAGCAGTTCTTC
TRBV7-6,.,TRBJ2-3,.,CASSSGLSTDTQYF,TGTGCCAGCAGCTCCGGACTTAGCACAGATACGCAGTATTTT
TRBV2,.,TRBJ1-5,.,CASSEFGGNQPQHF,TGTGCCAGCAGTGAGTTCGGGGGCAATCAGCCCCAGCATTTT
TRBV11-3,.,TRBJ1-2,.,CASSSGIGHGYTF,TGTGCCAGCAGCTCAGGGATAGGGCATGGCTACACCTTC
TRBV27,.,TRBJ2-5,.,CASSLLGQMGLQETQYF,TGTGCCAGCAGTTTATTGGGTCAGATGGGGCTCCAAGAGACCCAGTACTTC
TRBV12-3/TRBV12-4,.,TRBJ1-5,.,CASSLSGNQPQHF,TGTGCCAGCAGTTTAAGCGGCAATCAGCCCCAGCATTTT
TRBV10-2,once,TRBJ1-5,.,CASRATGREQPQHF,TGCGCCAGCAGGGCTACAGGGCGGGAGCAGCCCCAGCATTTT
TRBV5-4,.,TRBJ2-1,TRBD2,CASSLTRLAGGGYNEQFF,TGTGCCAGCAGCTTGACCCGACTAGCGGGAGGTGGCTACAATGAGCAGTTCTTC
TRBV4-2,.,TRBJ2-3,.,CASSQDWTASTDTQYF,TGTGCCAGCAGCCAAGATTGGACAGCTAGCACAGATACGCAGTATTTT
TRBV5-6,.,TRBJ1-6,TRBD1,CASSLGQGRNSPLHF,TGTGCCAGCAGCTTAGGACAGGGTCGAAATTCACCCCTCCACTTT
TRBV3-1/TRBV3-2,.,TRBJ2-3,TRBD2,CASSQVLYYRGPAGGYTQYF,TGTGCCAGCAGCCAAGTGCTATATTACCGGGGGCCGGCGGGGGGATATACGCAGTATTTT
TRBV30,.,TRBJ1-5,.,CAWIRGVTQHF,TGTGCCTGGATTCGGGGGGTCACCCAGCATTTT
TRBV27,.,TRBJ2-7,TRBD2,CASSLGLAGVYEQYF,TGTGCCAGCAGTTTGGGGCTAGCGGGGGTCTACGAGCAGTACTTC
TRBV10-1,.,TRBJ2-3,.,CASSGTGMSTDTQYF,TGCGCCAGCAGTGGTACGGGGATGAGCACAGATACGCAGTATTTT
TRBV7-8,.,TRBJ1-6,TRBD1,CASSSTGQGGSPLHF,TGTGCCAGCAGCTCAACCGGACAGGGAGGTTCACCCCTCCACTTT
TRBV9,.,TRBJ2-3,TRBD2,CASTSKAGGVLSDLDSTDTQYF,TGTGCCAGCACCTCCAAAGCGGGGGGCGTCTTAAGCGATCTTGATAGCACAGATACGCAGTATTTT
TRBV9,.,TRBJ2-7,.,CASSVSTTGEQYF,TGTGCCAGCAGCGTATCGACAACAGGCGAGCAGTACTTC
TRBV6-2/TRBV6-3,.,TRBJ1-5,TRBD1,CASSYGADRVNQPQHF,TGTGCCAGCAGTTACGGGGCGGACAGGGTCAATCAGCCCCAGCATTTT
TRBV14,once,TRBJ2-3,.,CASSPFWGGGGTDTQYF,TGTGCCAGCAGCCCTTTTTGGGGAGGAGGCGGCACAGATACGCAGTATTTT
TRBV24-1,.,TRBJ2-1,TRBD1,CATSRTGVRNEQFF,TGTGCCACCAGCCGGACAGGGGTGAGGAATGAGCAGTTCTTC
TRBV30,.,TRBJ1-4,.,CAWNNPHGQLFF,TGTGCCTGGAATAACCCGCATGGGCAACTGTTTTTT
TRBV10-2,.,TRBJ2-2,TRBD2,CASIPSGTRFNGELFF,TGCGCCAGCATCCCGTCGGGGACTAGATTTAACGGGGAGCTGTTTTTT
TRBV6-1,.,TRBJ2-7,.,CASSEGDTFYEQYF,TGTGCCAGCAGTGAAGGGGACACCTTCTACGAGCAGTACTTC
TRBV30,.,TRBJ2-1,TRBD1,CAWATGAPSLYNEQFF,TGTGCCTGGGCAACAGGGGCCCCGAGCCTCTACAATGAGCAGTTCTTC
TRBV11-2,once,TRBJ1-6,TRBD1,CASSPTGTGVSPLHF,TGTGCCAGCAGCCCCACTGGGACAGGGGTCTCACCCCTCCACTTT
TRBV23-1,.,TRBJ2-5,.,CASSHWDSQETQYF,TGCGCCAGCAGTCACTGGGACTCGCAAGAGACCCAGTACTTC
TRBV27,.,TRBJ1-1,TRBD1,CASSRPGGQGLNTEAFF,TGTGCCAGCAGTCGACCTGGGGGACAGGGGCTGAACACTGAAGCTTTCTTT
TRBV14,.,TRBJ2-1,.,CASSQDQLLNEQFF,TGTGCCAGCAGCCAAGATCAACTCCTCAATGAGCAGTTCTTC
TRBV5-5,.,TRBJ1-1,.,CASSLAHGRETEAFF,TGTGCCAGCAGCTTGGCCCACGGGCGGGAGACTGAAGCTTTCTTT